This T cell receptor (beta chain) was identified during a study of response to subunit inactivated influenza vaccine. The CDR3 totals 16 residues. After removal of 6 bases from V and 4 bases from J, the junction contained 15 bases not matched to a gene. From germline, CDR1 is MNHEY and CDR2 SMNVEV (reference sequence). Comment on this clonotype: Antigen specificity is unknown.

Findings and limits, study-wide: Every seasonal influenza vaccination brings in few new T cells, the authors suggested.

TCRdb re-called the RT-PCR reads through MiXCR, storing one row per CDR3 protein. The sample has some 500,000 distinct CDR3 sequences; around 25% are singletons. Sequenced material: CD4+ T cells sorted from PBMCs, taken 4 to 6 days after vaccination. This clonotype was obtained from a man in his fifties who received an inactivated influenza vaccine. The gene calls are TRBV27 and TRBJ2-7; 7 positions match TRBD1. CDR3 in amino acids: CASRGLPGQKIYEQYF. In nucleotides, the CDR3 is TGTGCCAGCAGAGGTCTTCCGGGACAGAAAATTTACGAGCAGTACTTC.